A selection of T cell receptor beta chains follows, all from one sample in a study of blood T cell repertoires in COVID-19. The table came from immunoSEQ multiplex PCR; TCRdb's copy has only in-frame clones and leaves some out. Of more than 60,000 clones in the sample, 85% to 90% are singletons; the top ten hold less than 5.5%. The sequenced sample was peripheral blood. These TCRs come from a woman aged 50 to 65 with active COVID-19. CDR3s include the opening cysteine and the closing phenylalanine or tryptophan. D genes are given only for firm matches. Some rows have no size entry. The others give once, few or many, or a class for an expanded clone.

v_call	j_call	d_call	clone_size	cdr3_aa	cdr3_nt
TRBV21-1	TRBJ2-7	.	.	CASSKDRGFSYEQYF	TGTGCCAGCAGCAAAGACAGGGGCTTCTCCTACGAGCAGTACTTC
TRBV5-1	TRBJ2-3	TRBD2	.	CASSPGGSARSTDTQYF	TGCGCCAGCAGCCCGGGGGGTAGCGCTAGAAGCACAGATACGCAGTATTTT
TRBV7-3	TRBJ2-1	TRBD2	.	CASALGGRSNEQFF	TGTGCCAGCGCTTTGGGAGGGCGGAGCAATGAGCAGTTCTTC
TRBV18	TRBJ1-1	TRBD1	.	CASSPGTGKLNTEAFF	TGTGCCAGCTCACCAGGGACAGGCAAGTTGAACACTGAAGCTTTCTTT
TRBV6-1	TRBJ1-5	.	.	CASSESGYQPQHF	TGTGCCAGCAGTGAATCGGGATATCAGCCCCAGCATTTT
TRBV28	TRBJ2-4	.	.	CASSHPPSGEEVNIQYF	TGTGCCAGCAGCCACCCCCCTTCTGGGGAGGAGGTAAACATTCAGTACTTC
TRBV9	TRBJ2-3	TRBD2	few	CASSVVPSGRGADTQYF	TGTGCCAGCAGCGTAGTCCCTAGCGGGAGGGGCGCAGATACGCAGTATTTT
TRBV10-3	TRBJ2-7	TRBD2	.	CAISESSGRAGEQYF	TGTGCCATCAGTGAAAGTAGCGGGAGGGCCGGCGAGCAGTACTTC
TRBV3-1/TRBV3-2	TRBJ2-5	.	.	CASSPDRLGRWETQYF	TGTGCCAGCAGCCCAGACCGATTGGGGCGGTGGGAGACCCAGTACTTC
TRBV6-5	TRBJ2-1	TRBD2	.	CASSPGTSGSSDTFF	TGTGCCAGCAGTCCCGGGACTAGCGGGAGTTCTGATACGTTCTTC
TRBV5-1	TRBJ2-3	TRBD1	.	CASSWDGQGPTDTQYF	TGCGCCAGCAGCTGGGATGGACAGGGTCCCACAGATACGCAGTATTTT
TRBV18	TRBJ2-3	TRBD2	once	CASSPPGLGFADTQYF	TGTGCCAGCTCACCCCCGGGACTAGGATTCGCAGATACGCAGTATTTT
TRBV18	TRBJ1-5	.	.	CASSPPSTGDGNQPQHF	TGTGCCAGCTCACCACCGAGTACGGGGGACGGCAATCAGCCCCAGCATTTT
TRBV5-1	TRBJ1-2	.	.	CASSADGNYGYTF	TGCGCCAGCAGCGCAGACGGGAACTATGGCTACACCTTC
TRBV3-1/TRBV3-2	TRBJ1-1	.	.	CASSQRSMGGPVFF	TGTGCCAGCAGCCAACGGTCCATGGGAGGTCCTGTTTTCTTT
TRBV25-1	TRBJ1-1	TRBD1	.	CASSELRQGAGGTEAFF	TGTGCCAGCAGTGAATTAAGGCAGGGGGCAGGGGGCACTGAAGCTTTCTTT
TRBV28	TRBJ2-1	.	few	CASSSDSYNEQFF	TGTGCCAGCAGTTCCGACAGTTACAATGAGCAGTTCTTC
TRBV28	TRBJ1-1	TRBD1	.	CASSLPPGQGTEAFF	TGTGCCAGCAGTTTACCCCCCGGACAGGGGACTGAAGCTTTCTTT
TRBV2	TRBJ2-2	TRBD2	.	CASRVSGINTGELFF	TGTGCCAGCAGGGTTAGCGGGATAAACACCGGGGAGCTGTTTTTT
TRBV5-6	TRBJ2-1	TRBD2	.	CASSRGTSSYNEQFF	TGTGCCAGCAGCAGAGGGACTAGTTCCTACAATGAGCAGTTCTTC
TRBV10-1	TRBJ1-1	TRBD1	.	CASSESQGATITFF	TGCGCCAGCAGTGAGTCGCAGGGGGCTACGATAACTTTCTTT
TRBV2	TRBJ2-1	TRBD2	once	CASSEASGRPRPQFF	TGTGCCAGCAGTGAGGCTAGCGGGAGGCCCAGGCCCCAGTTCTTC
TRBV4-1	TRBJ2-3	TRBD2	.	CASSDGGGLAGVDTQYF	TGCGCCAGCAGCGACGGGGGGGGACTAGCGGGAGTAGATACGCAGTATTTT
TRBV7-9	TRBJ2-5	.	once	CASSLTYREETQYF	TGTGCCAGCAGCTTAACCTACAGGGAAGAGACCCAGTACTTC
TRBV10-1	TRBJ2-3	.	.	CASSGRVADTQYF	TGCGCCAGCAGTGGCCGGGTAGCAGATACGCAGTATTTT
TRBV5-1	TRBJ2-5	.	.	CASRRDFSDETQYF	TGCGCCAGCAGACGGGACTTCAGCGATGAGACCCAGTACTTC
TRBV11-2	TRBJ2-7	TRBD2	.	CASRSGPGLAREQYF	TGTGCCAGCAGGTCAGGACCGGGACTAGCGCGCGAGCAGTACTTC
TRBV3-1/TRBV3-2	TRBJ1-6	TRBD1	.	CASTELTGGDSPLHF	TGTGCCAGCACCGAGCTGACAGGGGGCGACTCACCCCTCCACTTT
TRBV5-4	TRBJ1-1	.	.	CASSSPFKTGNTEAFF	TGTGCCAGCAGCTCACCGTTTAAAACAGGGAACACTGAAGCTTTCTTT
TRBV19	TRBJ1-3	TRBD1	.	CASSPISGGSGNTIYF	TGTGCCAGTAGTCCAATCTCAGGGGGCTCTGGAAACACCATATATTTT
TRBV6-1	TRBJ2-7	.	.	CASSEQGNEQYF	TGTGCCAGCAGTGAGCAGGGTAACGAGCAGTACTTC
TRBV7-9	TRBJ2-3	TRBD1	.	CASSLARTGRTDTQYF	TGTGCCAGCAGCTTAGCGAGGACAGGGAGGACAGATACGCAGTATTTT
TRBV7-3	TRBJ2-5	.	.	CASSRSVQETQYF	TGTGCCAGCAGCCGGAGTGTCCAAGAGACCCAGTACTTC
TRBV7-6	TRBJ2-2	TRBD1	.	CASSLGFWTGNTGELFF	TGTGCCAGCAGCTTAGGCTTTTGGACAGGGAACACCGGGGAGCTGTTTTTT
TRBV12-5	TRBJ2-1	.	.	CASGLNDRGEQFF	TGTGCTAGTGGTTTGAACGACCGAGGGGAGCAGTTCTTC
TRBV7-3	TRBJ1-2	TRBD1	.	CASSLMTGVCGYTF	TGTGCCAGCAGCTTAATGACAGGGGTCTGTGGCTACACCTTC
TRBV7-9	TRBJ1-4	TRBD1	.	CASSFYGRGDEKLFF	TGTGCCAGCAGCTTTTACGGCAGGGGGGATGAAAAACTGTTTTTT
TRBV2	TRBJ2-5	TRBD2	.	CASSLGPGLAGGETQYF	TGTGCCAGCAGTCTAGGTCCGGGACTAGCGGGAGGGGAGACCCAGTACTTC
TRBV27	TRBJ1-5	.	.	CASSLRGADQPQHF	TGTGCCAGCAGTTTACGGGGGGCCGATCAGCCCCAGCATTTT
TRBV24-1	TRBJ1-5	.	.	CATSDRGGSGRGPQHF	TGTGCCACCAGTGATAGGGGGGGCTCCGGTCGAGGGCCCCAGCATTTT
TRBV9	TRBJ2-2	TRBD2	.	CASSVGTSGKTGELFF	TGTGCCAGCAGCGTAGGGACTAGCGGGAAGACCGGGGAGCTGTTTTTT
TRBV30	TRBJ1-2	TRBD1	once	CAWWDRGRDGYTF	TGTGCCTGGTGGGACAGGGGGCGAGATGGCTACACCTTC
TRBV5-1	TRBJ1-5	.	.	CASSLGQDRDVRNQPQHF	TGCGCCAGCAGCTTGGGACAGGACAGAGACGTACGCAATCAGCCCCAGCATTTT
TRBV7-6	TRBJ2-1	TRBD2	.	CASSFPGTSDRNEQFF	TGTGCCAGCAGCTTCCCCGGGACTAGTGACCGCAATGAGCAGTTCTTC
TRBV30	TRBJ1-6	TRBD1	.	CAWSVQGTANSPLHF	TGTGCCTGGAGTGTACAAGGGACAGCTAATTCACCCCTCCACTTT
TRBV30	TRBJ1-1	.	.	CAWSDRIDTEAFF	TGTGCCTGGAGTGACAGGATCGACACTGAAGCTTTCTTT
TRBV7-6	TRBJ2-7	TRBD2	.	CASSLQREGSSYEQYF	TGTGCCAGCAGCTTACAGCGGGAGGGGAGCTCCTACGAGCAGTACTTC
TRBV19	TRBJ2-7	TRBD1	once	CASSHRGPYEQYF	TGTGCCAGTTCACACAGGGGGCCCTACGAGCAGTACTTC
TRBV2	TRBJ1-2	.	.	CASTEPPQGPYGYTF	TGTGCCAGCACCGAACCCCCACAGGGTCCCTATGGCTACACCTTC
TRBV18	TRBJ2-7	TRBD2	.	CASSPDRGQRDQREGLYEQYF	TGTGCCAGCTCACCCGACAGGGGCCAGCGGGACCAGCGGGAGGGTTTGTACGAGCAGTACTTC
TRBV13	TRBJ2-1	TRBD2	.	CASSLRPGGSGNEQFF	TGTGCCAGCAGCTTACGGCCGGGCGGGAGCGGCAATGAGCAGTTCTTC
TRBV6-5	TRBJ1-4	TRBD1	.	CASSYTGGESEKLFF	TGTGCCAGCAGTTACACAGGGGGCGAGAGCGAAAAACTGTTTTTT
TRBV28	TRBJ1-5	.	.	CASRPSQRQGNQPQHF	TGTGCCAGCAGACCTTCTCAGCGGCAGGGCAATCAGCCCCAGCATTTT
TRBV7-6	TRBJ2-7	TRBD1	.	CASSLLGTAFNEQYF	TGTGCCAGCAGCTTATTGGGGACAGCTTTCAACGAGCAGTACTTC